This T cell receptor (beta chain) was sequenced in a study of blood T cell repertoires in COVID-19. For the study at large: PBMCs, B-cell-depleted T cells, or T cells were the source of the cDNA or gDNA that made up the material.

This clone appeared a few times. Measured with immunoSEQ multiplex PCR; TCRdb has only the in-frame clones, and not every one. The data hold 250,000 to 300,000 clones, with about nine tenths observed a single time. The sample consisted of peripheral blood. This TCR was sampled from a woman aged 30 to 39 with COVID-19, enrolled during active disease.

In DNA form, the CDR3 reads TGTGCCAGTACCCCTTTTGGAACAGGACAGGGCCGAAATGGCTACACCTTC. It yields the protein CASTPFGTGQGRNGYTF. J is TRBJ1-2 and V is TRBV19; 8 bases are shared with TRBD1. The germline V gene encodes CDR1 LNHDA and CDR2 SQIVND (reference sequence). V shed 7 bases, J shed 6 bases, and the junction held 19 bases outside the gene matches. The CDR3 loop spans 17 amino acids.